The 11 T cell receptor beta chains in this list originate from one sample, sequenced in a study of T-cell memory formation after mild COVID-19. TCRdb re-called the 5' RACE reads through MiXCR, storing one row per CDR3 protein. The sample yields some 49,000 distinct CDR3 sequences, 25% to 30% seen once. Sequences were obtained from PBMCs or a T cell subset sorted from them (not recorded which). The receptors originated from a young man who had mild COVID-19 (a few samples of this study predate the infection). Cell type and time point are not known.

CDR3 protein: CASSGTGTTEAFF. CDR3 in DNA: TGTGCCAGCAGCGGTACAGGGACCACTGAAGCTTTCTTT. The chain recombines TRBV9 with TRBJ1-1; TRBD1 is a possible D gene (6 bases). CDR1 is SGDLS, CDR2 YYNGEE, per germline. Trimming shortened V by 3 bases and J by 4 bases, and 10 bases separated the two germline ends. This CDR3 has 13 residues.

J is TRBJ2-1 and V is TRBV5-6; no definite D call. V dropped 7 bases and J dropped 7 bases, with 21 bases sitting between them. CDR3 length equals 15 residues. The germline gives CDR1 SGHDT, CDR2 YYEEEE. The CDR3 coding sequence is TGTGCCAGCTTTTATACCGACCTGGGGTGGAATGAGCAGTTCTTC. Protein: CASFYTDLGWNEQFF.

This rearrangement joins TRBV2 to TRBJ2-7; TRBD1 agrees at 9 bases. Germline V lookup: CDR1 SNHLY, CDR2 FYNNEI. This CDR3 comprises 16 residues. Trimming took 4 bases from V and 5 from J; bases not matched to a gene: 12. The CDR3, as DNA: TGTGCCAGCAGTGTCTCGGACAGGGGTGTTTACGACGAGCAGTACGTC. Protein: CASSVSDRGVYDEQYV.

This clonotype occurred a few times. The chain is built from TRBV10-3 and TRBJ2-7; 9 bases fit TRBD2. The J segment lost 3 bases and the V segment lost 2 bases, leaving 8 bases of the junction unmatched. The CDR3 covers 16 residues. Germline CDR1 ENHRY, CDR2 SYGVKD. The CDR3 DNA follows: TGTGCCATCAGTGAGGAATTTAGCGGGGGACTCTACGAGCAGTACTTC. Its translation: CAISEEFSGGLYEQYF.

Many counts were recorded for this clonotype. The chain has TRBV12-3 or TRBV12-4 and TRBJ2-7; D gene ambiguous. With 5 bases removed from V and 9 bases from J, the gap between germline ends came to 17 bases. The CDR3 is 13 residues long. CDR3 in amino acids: CASSLTWVARQYV. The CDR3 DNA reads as TGTGCCAGCAGTCTAACCTGGGTCGCCAGGCAGTACGTC.

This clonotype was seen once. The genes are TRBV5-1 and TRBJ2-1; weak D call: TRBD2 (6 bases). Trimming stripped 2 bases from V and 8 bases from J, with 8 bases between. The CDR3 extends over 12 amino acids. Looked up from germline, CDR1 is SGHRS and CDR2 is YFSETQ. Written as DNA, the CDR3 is TGCGCCAGCAGCTTTAGCGGCCATGAGCAGTTCTTC. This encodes CASSFSGHEQFF.

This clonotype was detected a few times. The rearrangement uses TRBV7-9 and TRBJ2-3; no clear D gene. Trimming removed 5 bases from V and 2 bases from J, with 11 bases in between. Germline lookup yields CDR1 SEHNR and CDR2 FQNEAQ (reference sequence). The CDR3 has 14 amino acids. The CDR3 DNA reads TGTGCCAGCAGCCAACGGAGCGACACAGATACGCAGTATTTT. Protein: CASSQRSDTDTQYF.

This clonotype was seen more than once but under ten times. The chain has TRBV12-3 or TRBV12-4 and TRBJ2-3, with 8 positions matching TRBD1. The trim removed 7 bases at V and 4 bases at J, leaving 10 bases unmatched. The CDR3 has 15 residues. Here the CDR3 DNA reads TGTGCCAGCAATCACGGACAGGGAGTCGCAGATACGCAGTATTTT. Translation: CASNHGQGVADTQYF.

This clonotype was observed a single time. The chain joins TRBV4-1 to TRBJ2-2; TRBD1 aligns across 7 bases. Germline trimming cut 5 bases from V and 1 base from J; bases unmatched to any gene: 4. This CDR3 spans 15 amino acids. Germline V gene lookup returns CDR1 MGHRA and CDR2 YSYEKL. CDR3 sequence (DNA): TGCGCCAGCAGCAGAGGACAGGAGAACACCGGGGAGCTGTTTTTT. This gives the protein CASSRGQENTGELFF.

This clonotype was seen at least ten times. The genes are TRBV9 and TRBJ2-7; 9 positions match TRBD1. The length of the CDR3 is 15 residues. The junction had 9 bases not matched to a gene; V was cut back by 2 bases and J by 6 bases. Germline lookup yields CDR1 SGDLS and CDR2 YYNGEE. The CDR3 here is CASSVTGTGSAEQYF. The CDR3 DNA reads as TGTGCCAGCAGCGTCACCGGGACAGGGAGTGCCGAGCAGTACTTC.

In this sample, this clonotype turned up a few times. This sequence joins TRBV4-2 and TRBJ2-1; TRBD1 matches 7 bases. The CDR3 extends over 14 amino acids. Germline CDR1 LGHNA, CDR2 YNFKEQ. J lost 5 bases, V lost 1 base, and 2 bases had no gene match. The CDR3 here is CASSQGDSNNEQFF. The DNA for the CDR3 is TGTGCCAGCAGCCAAGGGGACAGCAACAATGAGCAGTTCTTC.